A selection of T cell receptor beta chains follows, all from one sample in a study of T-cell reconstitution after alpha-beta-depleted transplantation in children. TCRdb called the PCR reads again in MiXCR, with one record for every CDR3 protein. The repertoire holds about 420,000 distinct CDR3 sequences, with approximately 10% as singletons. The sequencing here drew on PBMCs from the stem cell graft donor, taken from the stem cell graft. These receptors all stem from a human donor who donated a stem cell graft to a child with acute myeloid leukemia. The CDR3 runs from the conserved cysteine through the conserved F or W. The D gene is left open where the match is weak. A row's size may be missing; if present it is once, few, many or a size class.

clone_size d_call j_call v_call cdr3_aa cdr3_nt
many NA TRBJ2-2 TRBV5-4 CASSPDEVGDPEFF TGTGCCAGCAGCCCGGATGAGGTGGGGGACCCCGAGTTTTTT
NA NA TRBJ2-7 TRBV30 CAWSVPDEQYF TGTGCCTGGAGTGTACCTGACGAGCAGTACTTC
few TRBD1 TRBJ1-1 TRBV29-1 CSVGGGQGATEAFF TGCAGCGTGGGGGGGGGACAGGGTGCGACTGAAGCTTTCTTT
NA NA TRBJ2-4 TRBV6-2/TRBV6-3 CASRQIDIQYF TGTGCCAGCAGACAAATAGACATTCAGTACTTC
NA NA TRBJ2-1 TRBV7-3 CASSLIPNNEQFF TGTGCCAGCAGCTTAATCCCTAACAATGAGCAGTTCTTC
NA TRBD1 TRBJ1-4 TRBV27 CASSLWGQGATTNEKLFF TGTGCCAGCAGTTTATGGGGACAGGGGGCGACAACTAATGAAAAACTGTTTTTT
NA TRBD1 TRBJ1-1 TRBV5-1 CASSLRTGGMNTEAFF TGCGCCAGCAGCTTGAGGACAGGGGGCATGAACACTGAAGCTTTCTTT
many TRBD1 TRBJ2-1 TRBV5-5 CASSHDRGVSYNEQFF TGTGCCAGCAGCCACGACAGGGGAGTCTCCTACAATGAGCAGTTCTTC
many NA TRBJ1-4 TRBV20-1 CSAQPLTGSREKLFF TGCAGTGCACAACCCCTCACAGGGTCGAGAGAAAAACTGTTTTTT
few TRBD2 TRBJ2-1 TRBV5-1 CASSLETSGINGREQFF TGCGCCAGCAGCTTGGAGACTAGCGGGATTAATGGGAGGGAGCAGTTCTTC
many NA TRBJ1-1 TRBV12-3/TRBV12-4 CASSLVRGTEAFF TGTGCCAGCAGTTTGGTGCGTGGGACTGAAGCTTTCTTT
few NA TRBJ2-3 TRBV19 CASSEGEFSHTQYF TGTGCCAGTAGTGAGGGGGAATTTAGTCATACGCAGTATTTT
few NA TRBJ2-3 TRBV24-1 CATSDSTTTDTQYF TGTGCCACCAGTGATTCGACCACCACAGATACGCAGTATTTT
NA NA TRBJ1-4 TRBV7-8 CARGPGRVFHNEKLFF TGTGCCAGGGGCCCCGGCCGAGTCTTCCATAATGAAAAACTGTTTTTT
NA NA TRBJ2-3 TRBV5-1 CASSLDGSFSSTDTQYF TGCGCCAGCAGCTTGGACGGGTCGTTCTCTAGCACAGATACGCAGTATTTT
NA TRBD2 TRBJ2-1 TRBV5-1 CASSLAASGRLLSSYNEQFF TGCGCCAGCAGCTTGGCGGCTAGCGGGCGCCTACTAAGCTCCTACAATGAGCAGTTCTTC
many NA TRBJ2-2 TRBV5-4 CASQTENTGELFF TGTGCCAGCCAGACCGAGAACACCGGGGAGCTGTTTTTT
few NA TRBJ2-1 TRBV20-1 CSASGGTVSYNEQFF TGCAGTGCTAGTGGTGGGACGGTTTCCTACAATGAGCAGTTCTTC
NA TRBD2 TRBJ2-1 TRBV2 CASSEMGGNEQFF TGTGCCAGCAGTGAGATGGGGGGGAATGAGCAGTTCTTC
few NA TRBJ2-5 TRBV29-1 CSVEGTLGETQYF TGCAGCGTTGAAGGGACTCTGGGCGAGACCCAGTACTTC
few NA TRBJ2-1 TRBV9 CASSGTSSYNEQFF TGTGCCAGCAGCGGGACCTCTTCCTACAATGAGCAGTTCTTC
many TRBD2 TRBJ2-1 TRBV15 CATSRGAGGLSDEQFF TGTGCCACCAGCAGAGGGGCGGGGGGGCTGTCCGATGAGCAGTTCTTC
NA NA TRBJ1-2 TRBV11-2 CASSTDRNYGYTF TGTGCCAGCAGCACCGACAGGAACTATGGCTACACCTTC
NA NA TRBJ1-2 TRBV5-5 CASSFKATIIDGYTF TGTGCCAGCAGCTTCAAGGCGACGATTATCGATGGCTACACCTTC
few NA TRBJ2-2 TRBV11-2 CASSLEFWGAANTGELFF TGTGCCAGCAGCTTAGAGTTTTGGGGGGCCGCGAACACCGGGGAGCTGTTTTTT
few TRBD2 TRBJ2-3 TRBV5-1 CASSSTSGGAGLSTDTQYF TGCGCCAGCAGCTCGACTAGCGGGGGGGCCGGGCTCTCCACAGATACGCAGTATTTT
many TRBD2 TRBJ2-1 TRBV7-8 CASSSGGGSYNEQFF TGTGCCAGCAGCTCCGGTGGCGGGAGTTACAATGAGCAGTTCTTC
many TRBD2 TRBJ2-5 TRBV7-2 CASSLPGAGTKWDF TGTGCCAGCAGCCTACCCGGAGCTGGGACTAAGTGGGACTTC
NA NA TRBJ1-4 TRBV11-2 CASSRLEAEKLFF TGTGCCAGCAGCAGGTTGGAGGCTGAAAAACTGTTTTTT
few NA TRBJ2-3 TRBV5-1 CASTEQGGPDTQYF TGCGCCAGCACCGAACAGGGTGGCCCAGATACGCAGTATTTT
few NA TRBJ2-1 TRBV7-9 CASSLGRTTPDHEQFF TGTGCCAGCAGCTTAGGAAGGACTACTCCGGACCATGAGCAGTTCTTC
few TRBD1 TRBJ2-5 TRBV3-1 CASSQGGTGGRETQYF TGTGCCAGCAGCCAGGGCGGGACAGGGGGCCGAGAGACCCAGTACTTC
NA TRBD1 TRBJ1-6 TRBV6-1 CASSIQPDRDSPLHF TGTGCCAGCAGCATCCAACCGGACAGGGATTCACCCCTCCACTTT
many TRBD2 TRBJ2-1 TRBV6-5 CASSYGTSGDNEQFF TGTGCCAGCAGTTACGGGACTAGCGGTGACAATGAGCAGTTCTTC
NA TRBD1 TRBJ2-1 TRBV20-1 CSARDLGGQGSAEQFF TGCAGTGCTAGAGATCTGGGAGGACAGGGGAGTGCTGAGCAGTTCTTC
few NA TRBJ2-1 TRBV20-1 CSAGGKRPRSSYNEQFF TGCAGTGCTGGCGGGAAGCGCCCGAGGAGCTCCTACAATGAGCAGTTCTTC